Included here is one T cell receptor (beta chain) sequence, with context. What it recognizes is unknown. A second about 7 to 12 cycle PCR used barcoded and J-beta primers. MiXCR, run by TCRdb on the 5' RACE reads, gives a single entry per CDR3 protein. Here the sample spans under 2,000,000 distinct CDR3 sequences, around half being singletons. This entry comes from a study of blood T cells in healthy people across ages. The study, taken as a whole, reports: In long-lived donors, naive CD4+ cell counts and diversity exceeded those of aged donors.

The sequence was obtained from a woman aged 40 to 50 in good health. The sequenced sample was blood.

The CDR3 sequence: CATSVTGKIPDTQYF. CDR3 DNA sequence: TGTGCCACCAGCGTGACAGGAAAAATCCCAGATACGCAGTATTTT. J is TRBJ2-3 and V is TRBV24-1, with D maybe TRBD1 (6 bases). Looked up from germline, CDR1 is KGHDR and CDR2 is SFDVKD. V was clipped by 7 bases and J by 4 bases, with 17 bases between them. CDR3 length equals 15 residues.